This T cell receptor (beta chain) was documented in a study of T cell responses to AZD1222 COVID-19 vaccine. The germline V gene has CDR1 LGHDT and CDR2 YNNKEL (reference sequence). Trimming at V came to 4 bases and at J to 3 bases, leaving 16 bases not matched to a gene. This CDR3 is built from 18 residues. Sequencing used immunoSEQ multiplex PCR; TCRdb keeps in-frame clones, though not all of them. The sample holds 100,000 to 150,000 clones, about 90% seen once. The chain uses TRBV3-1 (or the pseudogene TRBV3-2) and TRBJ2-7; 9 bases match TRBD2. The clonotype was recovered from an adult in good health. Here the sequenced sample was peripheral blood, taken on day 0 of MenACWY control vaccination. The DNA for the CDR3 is TGTGCCAGCAGCCTTACCAAGCGGGGGGCCTCCCTAATCTACGAGCAGTACGTC. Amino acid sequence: CASSLTKRGASLIYEQYV.